What follows are 2 T cell receptor beta chains derived from one specimen sequenced in a study of blood T cells in healthy people across ages. A second PCR, run for roughly 7 to 11 cycles, used a sample-barcoded 5' primer plus a J-beta primer mix. Using its own MiXCR run on the 5' RACE reads, TCRdb lists one record per CDR3 protein. The sample gives roughly 2 million distinct CDR3 sequences, approximately 50% of which show up once; about 2.1% is in the top ten. The specimen was blood. These receptors all come from a woman in her 40s in good health.

The chain employs TRBV11-1 and TRBJ2-7; D might be TRBD1 or TRBD2, each matching 6 bases. Trimming took 5 bases from V and 3 from J, leaving 23 bases between them. Germline lookup yields CDR1 SGHAT and CDR2 FQDESV (reference sequence). The CDR3 sequence is 17 residues long. The CDR3 region is CASSTTGSGGGYYEQYF. CDR3 nucleotide sequence: TGTGCCAGCAGCACAACAGGGTCCGGGGGAGGATACTACGAGCAGTACTTC.

The rearrangement uses TRBV6-6 and TRBJ1-5; D may be TRBD1 (6 bases). Trimming stripped 6 bases from V and 0 bases from J, with 15 bases between. Germline-derived CDR1 and CDR2 are MNHNY and SVGAGI (reference sequence). The CDR3 runs 16 residues. The CDR3 region has the DNA TGTGCCAGCAGGGGAGACAGGCCTTATAGCAATCAGCCCCAGCATTTT. As protein: CASRGDRPYSNQPQHF.